The next 21 T cell receptor beta chains were all read from a single sample in a study of blood T cell repertoires in COVID-19 (dated by TCRdb to 2018 to 2021). Library preparation employed the immunoSEQ multiplex PCR assay. The table was pulled from immuneACCESS by TCRdb, which kept in-frame rearrangements only. Such tables lose some clones; where checked, under half of the loss comes from unresolved V genes, and the rest has no known cause. The sample table records 250,000 or so clones; just over 85% of these occur just once. Approximately 1.3% of the sample goes to the ten largest clones. The sequencing sample was made of peripheral blood. Receptors originate from a man older than 75 with acute or convalescent COVID-19.

The genes are TRBV18 and TRBJ2-5, with D perhaps matching TRBD2 (6 bases). CDR3 length: 17 residues. V was trimmed by 1 base and J by 5 bases, leaving 20 bases between them. CDR1 is KGHSH, CDR2 LQKENI, per germline. CDR3 loop: CASSPQRMAGKWETQYF. CDR3 bases: TGTGCCAGCTCACCACAAAGGATGGCGGGGAAATGGGAGACCCAGTACTTC.

The V and J genes are TRBV28 and TRBJ2-3, with 10 nucleotides matching TRBD2. Per germline, CDR1 MDHEN and CDR2 SYDVKM. The CDR3 consists of 16 residues. V gave up 4 bases and J gave up 5 bases; unmatched junction bases: 9. The CDR3: CASSSPGTSERDTQYF. CDR3 nucleotides: TGTGCCAGCAGTTCCCCCGGGACTAGCGAAAGAGATACGCAGTATTTT. The full variable domain, rest sourced from reference TRBV28 and TRBJ2-3, is DVKVTQSSRYLVKRTGEKVFLECVQDMDHENMFWYRQDPGLGLRLIYFSYDVKMKEKGDIPEGYSVSREKKERFSLILESASTNQTSMYLCASSSPGTSERDTQYFGPGTRLTVL.

The genes are TRBV27 and TRBJ2-6; D not resolved. The CDR3 is 16 residues long. In germline, CDR1 is MNHEY, CDR2 SMNVEV (reference sequence). V dropped 4 bases and J dropped 2 bases, with 12 bases sitting between them. Here the CDR3 reads CASSSLVGTGANVLTF. As DNA, the CDR3 is TGTGCCAGCAGTTCCCTAGTCGGAACTGGGGCCAACGTCCTGACTTTC.

The chain is built from TRBV29-1 and TRBJ2-1, with 7 bases identical to TRBD1. Germline V lookup: CDR1 SQVTM, CDR2 ANQGSEA. The CDR3 sequence is 14 residues long. V trimming: 1 base; J trimming: 4 bases; junction bases outside the gene matches: 4. This CDR3 reads CSVEGRGSYNEQFF. DNA for the CDR3: TGCAGCGTTGAAGGCAGGGGGAGTTACAATGAGCAGTTCTTC.

The genes are TRBV25-1 and TRBJ1-1; maybe TRBD1 (6 bases). Per the germline V gene, CDR1 is MGHDK and CDR2 is SYGVNS. V was clipped by 7 bases and J by 7 bases, with 16 bases between them. This CDR3 has 13 residues. This CDR3 is CASTLTGANEAFF. In DNA form, the CDR3 reads TGTGCCAGCACCCTGACAGGAGCGAATGAAGCTTTCTTT.

This chain joins TRBV7-6 and TRBJ2-3; 7 nucleotides line up with TRBD2. V lost 5 bases to trimming and J lost 0 bases; unmatched junction nucleotides: 11. The CDR3 totals 17 residues. Looked up from germline, CDR1 is SGHVS and CDR2 is FNYEAQ. DNA for the CDR3: TGTGCCAGCAGCCCGAGACTAGCTCGTGCTAGCACAGATACGCAGTATTTT. Its protein is CASSPRLARASTDTQYF.

The V call is TRBV18, the J call TRBJ2-7; D is possibly TRBD1 (5 bases). This CDR3 spans 16 amino acids. CDR1 KGHSH and CDR2 LQKENI come from the germline V gene. The V and J ends lost 4 bases and 0 bases respectively, with 16 bases between them. For the CDR3, the DNA is TGTGCCAGCTCACAAAAAGGGGCACCGAGCTCCTACGAGCAGTACTTC. Its protein is CASSQKGAPSSYEQYF.

CDR3: CASSLGRGAQETQYF. CDR3 nucleotides: TGTGCCAGCAGCTTAGGGCGGGGGGCACAAGAGACCCAGTACTTC. J is TRBJ2-5 and V is TRBV7-2, with 8 bases fitting TRBD2. V was clipped by 1 base and J by 2 bases; unmatched bases: 3. Germline values: CDR1 SGHTA, CDR2 FQGNSA. This CDR3 spans 15 amino acids.

The chain combines TRBV7-9 with TRBJ2-3, with a possible D match to TRBD1 (7 bases). The ends were cut back, 5 bases at V and 9 bases at J, with 15 bases in the middle. Germline V gene lookup returns CDR1 SEHNR and CDR2 FQNEAQ (reference sequence). The CDR3 spans 13 residues. CDR3 residues: CASSPSGGWTQYF. Written as DNA, the CDR3 is TGTGCCAGCAGCCCTTCAGGGGGGTGGACGCAGTATTTT. Full variable domain (rest looked up from reference TRBV7-9 and TRBJ2-3): DTGVSQNPRHKITKRGQNVTFRCDPISEHNRLYWYRQTLGQGPEFLTYFQNEAQLEKSRLLSDRFSAERPKGSFSTLEIQRTEQGDSAMYLCASSPSGGWTQYFGPGTRLTVL.

CDR3 loop: CASSLVGQDGYTF. DNA for the CDR3: TGTGCCAGCAGCTTGGTTGGGCAGGATGGCTACACCTTC. The chain carries TRBV5-6 and TRBJ1-2, with D unresolved. Trimming pared 0 bases from V and 6 bases from J, leaving 9 bases between. This CDR3 comprises 13 residues. Per germline, CDR1 SGHDT and CDR2 YYEEEE.

V gene TRBV11-2 combines with J gene TRBJ2-1; 8 bases align to TRBD1. The CDR3 runs to 15 residues. Germline CDR1 SGHAT, CDR2 FQNNGV. With V trimmed by 4 bases and J by 4 bases, 6 bases remained unmatched. Here the CDR3 reads CASSSGQGGYNEQFF. The CDR3 DNA reads as TGTGCCAGCAGCTCCGGACAGGGAGGTTACAATGAGCAGTTCTTC.

The J gene is TRBJ1-4, the V gene TRBV12-3 or TRBV12-4; TRBD1 might be the D (6 bases). Between the trimmed V and J ends, which lost 6 bases and 4 bases, there was a span of 6 bases. This CDR3 comprises 12 residues. CDR3 in DNA: TGTGCCAGCAGACAGGGTAATGAAAAACTGTTTTTT. Encoded protein: CASRQGNEKLFF.

The chain combines TRBV18 with TRBJ1-2; 10 bases match TRBD1. From germline, CDR1 is KGHSH and CDR2 LQKENI. The CDR3 contains 13 residues. Trimming removed 5 bases from V and 8 bases from J; junction bases left unmatched: 5. The CDR3 DNA follows: TGTGCCAGCTCAACCGGACAGGGGGTAGGCTACACCTTC. Amino acid sequence: CASSTGQGVGYTF.

The chain joins TRBV10-2 to TRBJ2-1; TRBD2 agrees at 7 bases. CDR1 is WSHSY, CDR2 SAAADI, per germline. V gave up 0 bases and J gave up 8 bases; unmatched junction bases: 4. The CDR3 has 14 residues. The CDR3: CASSESGTIYEQFF. In DNA form, the CDR3 reads TGCGCCAGCAGTGAGTCGGGGACTATCTATGAGCAGTTCTTC.

CDR3 DNA: TGTGCCAGCAGCTCCCTTTTGGAGCGGAGCACAGATACGCAGTATTTT. Protein: CASSSLLERSTDTQYF. V is TRBV5-4 and J is TRBJ2-3; TRBD2 might be the D (5 bases). This CDR3 comprises 16 residues. Germline V gene data show CDR1 as SGHNT and CDR2 as YYREEE (reference sequence). The V and J ends lost 3 bases and 0 bases respectively, with 14 bases between them.

The chain couples TRBV7-9 to TRBJ2-1; D perhaps matches TRBD2 (5 bases). CDR1 is SEHNR and CDR2 is FQNEAQ in the germline V gene (reference sequence). The CDR3 has 11 amino acids. V lost 5 bases and J lost 15, with 14 bases in between. CDR3 nucleotides: TGTGCCAGCAGCAAGACTACTGAGGGGTTCTTC. Translation gives CASSKTTEGFF.

V is TRBV28 and J is TRBJ1-5, with a possible D match to TRBD1 (5 bases). V shed 8 bases and J shed 1 base, with 18 bases lying between them. The CDR3 has 16 residues. Germline CDR1 is MDHEN and CDR2 is SYDVKM. CDR3 protein: CASGGAEGSSNQPQHF. The CDR3, as DNA: TGTGCCAGCGGTGGGGCGGAGGGTAGCAGCAATCAGCCCCAGCATTTT.

V usage is TRBV7-9 and J usage is TRBJ2-7, with TRBD1 matching 9 bases. The junction had 6 bases not matched to a gene; V was cut back by 7 bases and J by 5 bases. The CDR3 contains 13 residues. Germline CDR1 is SEHNR and CDR2 is FQNEAQ (reference sequence). CDR3 loop: CASTGQGHNEQYF. The CDR3 DNA follows: TGTGCCAGCACTGGACAGGGGCACAACGAGCAGTACTTC.

For this clone: Different DNA sequences within this sample yield the same CDR3. This chain joins TRBV3-1 (or the pseudogene TRBV3-2) and TRBJ1-1; D ambiguous. Trimming took 2 bases from V and 1 from J, leaving 8 bases between them. The V gene's germline CDR1 is LGHDT and CDR2 YNNKEL (reference sequence). This CDR3 comprises 14 residues. Written as DNA, the CDR3 is TGTGCCAGCAGCCAACGAGACAAGAACACTGAAGCTTTCTTT. Translating gives CASSQRDKNTEAFF.

This clone is a singleton in its sample. The chain carries TRBV11-2 and TRBJ2-1; 9 nucleotides agree with TRBD1. In germline, CDR1 is SGHAT, CDR2 FQNNGV. V trimming: 5 bases; J trimming: 2 bases; junction bases outside the gene matches: 7. The CDR3 totals 16 residues. The CDR3 is CASSIRDRVTYNEQFF. CDR3 coding DNA: TGTGCCAGCAGCATCCGGGACAGGGTGACCTACAATGAGCAGTTCTTC.

The J gene is TRBJ2-1, the V gene TRBV5-1; possibly TRBD2 for D (6 bases). The germline V gene has CDR1 SGHRS and CDR2 YFSETQ. This CDR3 region has 16 residues. V was cut by 0 bases and J by 7 bases, with 17 bases left in between. In DNA form, the CDR3 reads TGCGCCAGCAGCTTGGCCTGGGACGGAGGGAAGAATGAGCAGTTCTTC. It encodes CASSLAWDGGKNEQFF. The full variable domain, its missing parts supplied by reference TRBV5-1 and TRBJ2-1, is KAGVTQTPRYLIKTRGQQVTLSCSPISGHRSVSWYQQTPGQGLQFLFEYFSETQRNKGNFPGRFSGRQFSNSRSEMNVSTLELGDSALYLCASSLAWDGGKNEQFFGPGTRLTVL.